The clone carrying this T cell receptor (beta chain) has just a few counts. Antigen unknown. This entry belongs to a study of vaccination effects on CD4 cells after COVID-19. V lost 6 bases to trimming and J lost 0 bases, with 12 bases between them. CDR3 length equals 14 residues. Germline V gene lookup returns CDR1 SQVTM and CDR2 ANQGSEA. Culture lasted 10 days before CD4+ T cell isolation. Vaccinated recipients, who were negative for nucleocapsid antibodies, had no history of SARS-CoV-2 infection. Days 3 and 7 were when half the medium was replaced with IL-2 medium. Profiled with immunoSEQ multiplex PCR; TCRdb holds only in-frame clones, not every one. The sample lists 30,000 to 40,000 clones; more than 75% were seen once.

This receptor was taken from a human donor who received a COVID-19 vaccine. Sequencing was performed on CD4+ T cells from PBMCs cultured without peptide, taken before COVID-19 vaccination. The V and J genes are TRBV29-1 and TRBJ2-1; weak D call: TRBD2 (6 bases). As DNA, the CDR3 is TGCAGCGTCCGTGACGGGAGCTCCTACAATGAGCAGTTCTTC. It encodes CSVRDGSSYNEQFF.